The 6 T cell receptor beta chains reported below all come from one sample, sequenced in a study of T cell responses to AZD1222 COVID-19 vaccine. Data came from immunoSEQ multiplex PCR; TCRdb stores just in-frame clones and leaves some out. The sample yields about 120,000 clones, around 80% seen once. Here the sequenced sample was peripheral blood, taken on day 0 of AZD1222 vaccination. The receptors derive from an adult in good health.

This clone was seen only a few times. The rearrangement links TRBV11-1 to TRBJ1-6; 7 bases agree with TRBD1. Germline CDR1 reads SGHAT; CDR2 reads FQDESV (reference sequence). J lost 5 bases, V lost 5 bases, and 3 bases had no gene match. The CDR3 is made up of 14 amino acids. The CDR3 is CASSRTGNNSPLHF. Written as DNA, the CDR3 is TGTGCCAGCAGCCGGACAGGCAATAATTCACCCCTCCACTTT.

The chain joins TRBV7-9 to TRBJ1-5, with D uncertain. V lost 1 base and J 0 bases, leaving 4 bases between the germline ends. The CDR3 runs 14 residues. Germline CDR1 SEHNR, CDR2 FQNEAQ (reference sequence). The chain's CDR3 is CASSLEASNQPQHF. For the CDR3, the DNA is TGTGCCAGCAGCTTAGAGGCTAGCAATCAGCCCCAGCATTTT.

The chain carries TRBV19 and TRBJ1-4; 7 bases map to TRBD1. This CDR3 spans 12 amino acids. The germline V gene has CDR1 LNHDA and CDR2 SQIVND (reference sequence). J was trimmed by 11 bases and V by 4 bases; bases with no gene match: 4. The CDR3, as DNA: TGTGCCAGTAGTACACAGGGGCGGAAACTGTTTTTT. It is translated as CASSTQGRKLFF.

The V gene is TRBV3-1 (or the pseudogene TRBV3-2), the J gene TRBJ2-2; D gene ambiguous. The V and J ends lost 10 bases and 1 base respectively, with 10 bases between them. Germline CDR1 reads LGHDT; CDR2 reads YNNKEL (reference sequence). The CDR3 has 13 amino acids. CDR3 DNA sequence: TGTGCCACCAGATTCATGAACACCGGGGAGCTGTTTTTT. It is translated as CATRFMNTGELFF.

Relative to its sample, this clone is medium-sized. V gene TRBV30 combines with J gene TRBJ2-7; 8 positions agree with TRBD1. Trimming removed 7 bases from V and 4 bases from J; junction bases left unmatched: 6. The CDR3 spans 12 residues. CDR1 and CDR2 (germline): GTSNPN, SVGIG (reference sequence). CDR3 nucleotide sequence: TGTGCCTTGTCCCGGGACAGGTACGAGCAGTACTTC. Encoded protein: CALSRDRYEQYF.

CDR3 region: CASKQGGTDTQYF. CDR3 DNA sequence: TGTGCCAGCAAACAGGGAGGCACAGATACGCAGTATTTT. This chain connects TRBV6-5 to TRBJ2-3; TRBD1 is a possible D gene (6 bases). V shed 7 bases and J shed 1 base, with 9 bases lying between them. Germline V gives CDR1 MNHEY, CDR2 SVGAGI. The CDR3 length is 13 residues.